These T cell receptor beta chains were read from a single sample in a study of T cell responses to AZD1222 COVID-19 vaccine. Some clones are missing from TCRdb's copy, which holds only in-frame ones; the method was immunoSEQ multiplex PCR. The sample lists roughly 84,000 clones; nearly 90% were seen once. The sample was peripheral blood, taken on day 0 of AZD1222 vaccination. These receptors came from an adult in good health. Both conserved end residues are part of each CDR3. Each record gives: CDR3 protein, CDR3 DNA, J gene, clone size, V gene, D gene. A D gene is named only where the DNA matches it firmly. Size values are once, few and many counts, or a class for expanded clones, and some rows have none.

CDR3 protein: CASSRIWVAGETGELFF
CDR3 DNA: TGTGCCAGCAGCAGAATCTGGGTAGCGGGAGAGACCGGGGAGCTGTTTTTT
J gene: TRBJ2-2
clone size: .
V gene: TRBV5-6
D gene: TRBD2

CDR3 protein: CASSQAKFGNQPQHF
CDR3 DNA: TGTGCCAGCAGCCAAGCGAAATTCGGGAATCAGCCCCAGCATTTT
J gene: TRBJ1-5
clone size: once
V gene: TRBV4-2
D gene: .

CDR3 protein: CASRAGGLAQGYEQYF
CDR3 DNA: TGTGCCAGCAGGGCCGGAGGACTAGCACAAGGCTACGAGCAGTACTTC
J gene: TRBJ2-7
clone size: few
V gene: TRBV7-9
D gene: TRBD2

CDR3 protein: CASSIGTGPYEQYF
CDR3 DNA: TGTGCCAGTAGTATCGGGACAGGACCCTACGAGCAGTACTTC
J gene: TRBJ2-7
clone size: .
V gene: TRBV19
D gene: TRBD1

CDR3 protein: CASSQTAYNSPLHF
CDR3 DNA: TGTGCCAGCAGCCAGACAGCGTACAATTCACCCCTCCACTTT
J gene: TRBJ1-6
clone size: .
V gene: TRBV3-1/TRBV3-2
D gene: .

CDR3 protein: CASSLIEGREQYF
CDR3 DNA: TGTGCCAGTAGTTTAATCGAGGGCCGCGAGCAGTACTTC
J gene: TRBJ2-7
clone size: once
V gene: TRBV19
D gene: .

CDR3 protein: CASSLDGTGLYEQYF
CDR3 DNA: TGTGCCAGCAGCTTAGATGGGACAGGACTGTACGAGCAGTACTTC
J gene: TRBJ2-7
clone size: .
V gene: TRBV7-2
D gene: TRBD1

CDR3 protein: CASSPDNYGYTF
CDR3 DNA: TGTGCCAGCAGTCCCGACAATTATGGCTACACCTTC
J gene: TRBJ1-2
clone size: once
V gene: TRBV3-1/TRBV3-2
D gene: .

CDR3 protein: CASSLTGYEQYF
CDR3 DNA: TGTGCCAGCAGCTTAACAGGGTACGAGCAGTACTTC
J gene: TRBJ2-7
clone size: few
V gene: TRBV7-9
D gene: .

CDR3 protein: CASSLKGNYGYTF
CDR3 DNA: TGTGCCAGCAGCTTGAAGGGGAACTATGGCTACACCTTC
J gene: TRBJ1-2
clone size: .
V gene: TRBV5-4
D gene: .

CDR3 protein: CASTLNWAVTEKLFF
CDR3 DNA: TGTGCCAGCACCCTAAACTGGGCCGTTACGGAAAAACTGTTTTTT
J gene: TRBJ1-4
clone size: .
V gene: TRBV6-5
D gene: .

CDR3 protein: CASGQQETQYF
CDR3 DNA: TGTGCCAGCGGGCAGCAAGAGACCCAGTACTTC
J gene: TRBJ2-5
clone size: .
V gene: TRBV11-2
D gene: .

CDR3 protein: CASSDLAVFTYEQYF
CDR3 DNA: TGTGCCAGCAGTGACCTAGCGGTCTTTACCTACGAGCAGTACTTC
J gene: TRBJ2-7
clone size: .
V gene: TRBV6-1
D gene: TRBD2

CDR3 protein: CASSLAANTGELFF
CDR3 DNA: TGCGCCAGCAGCTTGGCCGCGAACACCGGGGAGCTGTTTTTT
J gene: TRBJ2-2
clone size: .
V gene: TRBV5-1
D gene: .

CDR3 protein: CSVDGTGAYGYTF
CDR3 DNA: TGCAGCGTTGATGGGACAGGAGCCTATGGCTACACCTTC
J gene: TRBJ1-2
clone size: .
V gene: TRBV29-1
D gene: TRBD1

CDR3 protein: CASSLEILVPPEAFF
CDR3 DNA: TGTGCCAGCAGCTTGGAGATATTAGTCCCGCCGGAAGCTTTCTTT
J gene: TRBJ1-1
clone size: .
V gene: TRBV5-6
D gene: .

CDR3 protein: CAWGLAGGFSYEQFF
CDR3 DNA: TGTGCCTGGGGTTTGGCGGGAGGGTTCTCATATGAGCAGTTCTTC
J gene: TRBJ2-1
clone size: .
V gene: TRBV30
D gene: TRBD2

CDR3 protein: CASTWTSGSGNEQFF
CDR3 DNA: TGTGCCAGCACCTGGACTAGCGGGAGTGGAAATGAGCAGTTCTTC
J gene: TRBJ2-1
clone size: .
V gene: TRBV9
D gene: TRBD2

CDR3 protein: CASTKGENYGYTF
CDR3 DNA: TGCGCCAGCACCAAAGGGGAGAACTATGGCTACACCTTC
J gene: TRBJ1-2
clone size: few
V gene: TRBV10-1
D gene: .

CDR3 protein: CASSLRFGGANTGELFF
CDR3 DNA: TGTGCCAGCAGCTTACGGTTCGGGGGGGCGAACACCGGGGAGCTGTTTTTT
J gene: TRBJ2-2
clone size: .
V gene: TRBV11-3
D gene: TRBD2

CDR3 protein: CASSLETGVNTEAFF
CDR3 DNA: TGTGCCAGCAGCTTGGAAACAGGGGTGAACACTGAAGCTTTCTTT
J gene: TRBJ1-1
clone size: .
V gene: TRBV5-6
D gene: TRBD1

CDR3 protein: CASTKGDEAFF
CDR3 DNA: TGTGCCAGCACAAAGGGGGATGAAGCTTTCTTT
J gene: TRBJ1-1
clone size: .
V gene: TRBV12-3/TRBV12-4
D gene: .

CDR3 protein: CASRHTGVRSNQPQHF
CDR3 DNA: TGTGCCAGCAGGCATACAGGGGTTCGTAGCAATCAGCCCCAGCATTTT
J gene: TRBJ1-5
clone size: .
V gene: TRBV27
D gene: TRBD1

CDR3 protein: CAWSAGGPAQHF
CDR3 DNA: TGTGCCTGGAGTGCCGGGGGGCCGGCCCAGCATTTT
J gene: TRBJ1-5
clone size: .
V gene: TRBV30
D gene: .

CDR3 protein: CASRSTPGLNYGYTF
CDR3 DNA: TGTGCAAGTCGCTCTACCCCGGGACTCAACTATGGCTACACCTTC
J gene: TRBJ1-2
clone size: .
V gene: TRBV12-2
D gene: .

CDR3 protein: CASSRQAYEQYF
CDR3 DNA: TGTGCCAGCAGTAGACAGGCCTACGAGCAGTACTTC
J gene: TRBJ2-7
clone size: .
V gene: TRBV2
D gene: .

CDR3 protein: CASSPEQGVTSGELFF
CDR3 DNA: TGTGCCAGCTCACCGGAACAGGGGGTAACGTCCGGGGAGCTGTTTTTT
J gene: TRBJ2-2
clone size: .
V gene: TRBV18
D gene: TRBD1

CDR3 protein: CASSLQGTWLNEQFF
CDR3 DNA: TGTGCCAGCAGCTTACAGGGGACGTGGCTAAATGAGCAGTTCTTC
J gene: TRBJ2-1
clone size: .
V gene: TRBV7-3
D gene: .

CDR3 protein: CASSTDRVTEAFF
CDR3 DNA: TGTGCCAGCAGTACGGACAGGGTCACTGAAGCTTTCTTT
J gene: TRBJ1-1
clone size: .
V gene: TRBV2
D gene: TRBD1

CDR3 protein: CASSQDTVGGGISYEQYF
CDR3 DNA: TGCGCCAGCAGCCAAGATACCGTTGGAGGCGGGATTTCCTACGAGCAGTACTTC
J gene: TRBJ2-7
clone size: once
V gene: TRBV4-3
D gene: .

CDR3 protein: CASSHRDTSYNSPLHF
CDR3 DNA: TGTGCCAGCAGCCACCGGGACACGTCCTATAATTCACCCCTCCACTTT
J gene: TRBJ1-6
clone size: .
V gene: TRBV5-5
D gene: .

CDR3 protein: CASTLTSGSLDEQFF
CDR3 DNA: TGTGCCAGCACCCTAACTAGCGGGAGTTTGGATGAGCAGTTCTTC
J gene: TRBJ2-1
clone size: .
V gene: TRBV7-9
D gene: TRBD2

CDR3 protein: CASSSSGLAGNEQYF
CDR3 DNA: TGTGCCAGCAGCTCCTCGGGACTAGCGGGTAACGAGCAGTACTTC
J gene: TRBJ2-7
clone size: .
V gene: TRBV7-2
D gene: TRBD2

CDR3 protein: CASSFEGSPNNEQYF
CDR3 DNA: TGCGCCAGCAGCTTCGAGGGCTCGCCCAACAACGAGCAGTACTTC
J gene: TRBJ2-7
clone size: .
V gene: TRBV5-1
D gene: .

CDR3 protein: CASSYSILAPWTEQFF
CDR3 DNA: TGTGCCAGCAGTTACTCGATTCTAGCCCCCTGGACTGAGCAGTTCTTC
J gene: TRBJ2-1
clone size: few
V gene: TRBV6-6
D gene: .

CDR3 protein: CASSYIGGRTMKQFF
CDR3 DNA: TGTGCCAGCAGTTATATCGGAGGAAGGACAATGAAGCAGTTCTTC
J gene: TRBJ2-1
clone size: .
V gene: TRBV6-2/TRBV6-3
D gene: .

CDR3 protein: CASSPPTSGRQEQYF
CDR3 DNA: TGTGCCAGCTCCCCGCCGACTAGCGGGAGGCAAGAGCAGTACTTC
J gene: TRBJ2-7
clone size: .
V gene: TRBV25-1
D gene: TRBD2

CDR3 protein: CASIDTGRGEKLFF
CDR3 DNA: TGTGCCAGTATCGACACAGGGCGAGGAGAAAAACTGTTTTTT
J gene: TRBJ1-4
clone size: .
V gene: TRBV19
D gene: .

CDR3 protein: CSASISGVGNEKLFF
CDR3 DNA: TGCAGTGCTAGTATAAGCGGGGTGGGAAATGAAAAACTGTTTTTT
J gene: TRBJ1-4
clone size: .
V gene: TRBV20-1
D gene: .

CDR3 protein: CASSLEQGGPYEQYF
CDR3 DNA: TGTGCCAGCAGCTTAGAACAGGGTGGACCCTACGAGCAGTACTTC
J gene: TRBJ2-7
clone size: once
V gene: TRBV7-6
D gene: .

CDR3 protein: CASSLVSGTNTDTQYF
CDR3 DNA: TGTGCCAGCAGCTTAGTGTCAGGGACTAACACAGATACGCAGTATTTT
J gene: TRBJ2-3
clone size: .
V gene: TRBV7-2
D gene: TRBD2

CDR3 protein: CATTLGLRDSAGANVLTF
CDR3 DNA: TGTGCCACCACCCTGGGGTTGCGGGATTCGGCTGGGGCCAACGTCCTGACTTTC
J gene: TRBJ2-6
clone size: once
V gene: TRBV21-1
D gene: .

CDR3 protein: CASSPSLAGGQEQYF
CDR3 DNA: TGTGCCAGCAGCCCCTCCCTGGCGGGAGGGCAGGAGCAGTACTTC
J gene: TRBJ2-7
clone size: .
V gene: TRBV11-2
D gene: TRBD2

CDR3 protein: CASSLQGQPQHF
CDR3 DNA: TGTGCCAGCTCACTACAGGGCCAGCCCCAGCATTTT
J gene: TRBJ1-5
clone size: .
V gene: TRBV18
D gene: .

CDR3 protein: CASSLRDSNQPQHF
CDR3 DNA: TGTGCCAGTAGTCTCCGGGACAGCAATCAGCCCCAGCATTTT
J gene: TRBJ1-5
clone size: .
V gene: TRBV19
D gene: .

CDR3 protein: CASSLGHRVDRGYTF
CDR3 DNA: TGCGCCAGCAGCTTGGGTCACAGGGTGGATCGGGGCTACACCTTC
J gene: TRBJ1-2
clone size: once
V gene: TRBV5-1
D gene: .

CDR3 protein: CASSYRQNTEAFF
CDR3 DNA: TGTGCCAGCAGCTACCGACAGAACACTGAAGCTTTCTTT
J gene: TRBJ1-1
clone size: .
V gene: TRBV7-2
D gene: .

CDR3 protein: CASSLARGIGANVLTF
CDR3 DNA: TGTGCCAGCAGCTTAGCTAGGGGTATTGGGGCCAACGTCCTGACTTTC
J gene: TRBJ2-6
clone size: .
V gene: TRBV7-2
D gene: .

CDR3 protein: CASSLERGKAQHF
CDR3 DNA: TGTGCCAGCAGCTTAGAACGGGGTAAGGCCCAGCATTTT
J gene: TRBJ1-5
clone size: .
V gene: TRBV7-8
D gene: .

CDR3 protein: CSASRTSGRGEQYF
CDR3 DNA: TGCAGTGCTAGTAGGACTAGCGGGAGGGGAGAGCAGTACTTC
J gene: TRBJ2-7
clone size: .
V gene: TRBV20-1
D gene: TRBD2

CDR3 protein: CASSLVGRGPTNEKLFF
CDR3 DNA: TGTGCCAGCAGCTTAGTCGGCAGGGGCCCAACTAATGAAAAACTGTTTTTT
J gene: TRBJ1-4
clone size: .
V gene: TRBV7-6
D gene: .

CDR3 protein: CASSPGSGRQETQYF
CDR3 DNA: TGTGCCAGCTCACCAGGGAGCGGGAGGCAAGAGACCCAGTACTTC
J gene: TRBJ2-5
clone size: .
V gene: TRBV18
D gene: TRBD2

CDR3 protein: CASHSVDGYYGYTF
CDR3 DNA: TGTGCCAGCCATAGCGTGGACGGCTACTATGGCTACACCTTC
J gene: TRBJ1-2
clone size: .
V gene: TRBV19
D gene: .

CDR3 protein: CASSVSSGSRKNEQFF
CDR3 DNA: TGTGCCAGCAGCGTATCTAGCGGGAGTCGTAAGAATGAGCAGTTCTTC
J gene: TRBJ2-1
clone size: .
V gene: TRBV3-1/TRBV3-2
D gene: TRBD2

CDR3 protein: CASSQDRDQPQHF
CDR3 DNA: TGTGCCAGCAGCCAAGATCGGGATCAGCCCCAGCATTTT
J gene: TRBJ1-5
clone size: once
V gene: TRBV4-2
D gene: .

CDR3 protein: CASSSPTGYSGNTIYF
CDR3 DNA: TGTGCCAGCAGCTCCCCGACGGGTTACTCTGGAAACACCATATATTTT
J gene: TRBJ1-3
clone size: .
V gene: TRBV7-2
D gene: .

CDR3 protein: CASTDPGTLNTEAFF
CDR3 DNA: TGTGCCAGCACCGACCCCGGGACCCTGAACACTGAAGCTTTCTTT
J gene: TRBJ1-1
clone size: .
V gene: TRBV7-2
D gene: .

CDR3 protein: CASSESVWSGGEETQYF
CDR3 DNA: TGTGCCAGCAGTGAATCCGTGTGGTCCGGGGGCGAAGAGACCCAGTACTTC
J gene: TRBJ2-5
clone size: .
V gene: TRBV2
D gene: .

CDR3 protein: CASSIDASSYNEQFF
CDR3 DNA: TGCGCCAGCAGCATCGACGCGAGCTCCTACAATGAGCAGTTCTTC
J gene: TRBJ2-1
clone size: .
V gene: TRBV5-1
D gene: .